This T cell receptor (beta chain) was identified in a study of monozygotic twins with inflammatory bowel disease. The study's findings and limits: Fewer shared clonotypes with others were found in IBD patients than in healthy twins, especially with disease activity. TCRbeta diversity (inverse Simpson) was lower in IBD patients than in healthy co-twins.

Notes on this clonotype: Its specificity is not known.

This CDR3 is 17 amino acids long. CDR1 SGHRS and CDR2 YFSETQ come from the germline V gene. RNA in its total form was extracted from whole blood, and T cells were not sorted. Template-switch reactions added UMIs with a 6-nucleotide sample barcode. From the 5' RACE reads, TCRdb lists one entry per CDR3 protein and no DNA. Recorded for this sample: approximately 400,000 distinct CDR3 sequences. Sequenced sample: blood. This TCR derives from a human donor with ulcerative colitis or Crohn's disease, or a healthy co-twin of an affected twin (not recorded which). The chain recombines TRBV5-1 with TRBJ2-1; TCRdb returns TRBD2, unconfirmable since there is no DNA. CDR3 in amino acids: CASSLLTGTSGSYEQFF.